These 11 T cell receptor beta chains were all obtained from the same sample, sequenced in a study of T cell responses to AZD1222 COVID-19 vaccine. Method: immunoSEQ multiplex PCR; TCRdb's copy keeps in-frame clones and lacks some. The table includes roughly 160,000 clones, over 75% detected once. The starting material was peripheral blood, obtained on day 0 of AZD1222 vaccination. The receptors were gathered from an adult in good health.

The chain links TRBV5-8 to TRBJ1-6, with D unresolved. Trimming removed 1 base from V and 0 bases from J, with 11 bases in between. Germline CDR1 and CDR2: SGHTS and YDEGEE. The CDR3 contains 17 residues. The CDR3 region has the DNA TGTGCCAGCAGCTTGATCGGGGAGAGCTCCTATAATTCACCCCTCCACTTT. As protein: CASSLIGESSYNSPLHF.

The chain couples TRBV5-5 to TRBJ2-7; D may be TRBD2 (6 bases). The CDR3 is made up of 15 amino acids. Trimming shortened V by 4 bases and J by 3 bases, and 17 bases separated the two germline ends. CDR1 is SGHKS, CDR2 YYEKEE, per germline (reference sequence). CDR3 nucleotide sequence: TGTGCCAGCAGCGGCGGGACTCTTGGACACTACGAGCAGTACGTC. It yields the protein CASSGGTLGHYEQYV.

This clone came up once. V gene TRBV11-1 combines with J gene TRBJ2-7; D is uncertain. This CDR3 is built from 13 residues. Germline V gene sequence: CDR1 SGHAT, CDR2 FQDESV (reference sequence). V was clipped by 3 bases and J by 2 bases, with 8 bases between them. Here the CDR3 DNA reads TGTGCCAGCAGCTTGGACGGAGCCTACGAGCAGTACTTC. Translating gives CASSLDGAYEQYF.

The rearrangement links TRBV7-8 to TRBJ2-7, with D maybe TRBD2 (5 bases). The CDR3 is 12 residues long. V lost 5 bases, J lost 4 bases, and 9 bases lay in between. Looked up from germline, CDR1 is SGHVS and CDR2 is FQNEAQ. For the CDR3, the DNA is TGTGCCAGCAGCCTTACTAGTTACGAGCAGTACTTC. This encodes CASSLTSYEQYF.

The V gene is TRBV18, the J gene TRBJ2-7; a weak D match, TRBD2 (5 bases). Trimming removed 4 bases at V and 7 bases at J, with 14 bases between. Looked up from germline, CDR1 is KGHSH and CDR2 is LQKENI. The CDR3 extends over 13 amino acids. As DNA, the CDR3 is TGTGCCAGCTCACAAGAGGGTCTTAGGGAGCAGTACGTC. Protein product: CASSQEGLREQYV.

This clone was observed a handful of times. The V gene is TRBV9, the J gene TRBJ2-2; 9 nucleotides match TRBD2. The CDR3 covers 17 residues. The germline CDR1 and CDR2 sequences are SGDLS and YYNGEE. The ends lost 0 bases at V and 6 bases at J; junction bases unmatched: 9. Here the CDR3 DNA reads TGTGCCAGCAGCGTAGCCCGCACTAGCGGGTACCCCGGGGAGCTGTTTTTT. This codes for CASSVARTSGYPGELFF.

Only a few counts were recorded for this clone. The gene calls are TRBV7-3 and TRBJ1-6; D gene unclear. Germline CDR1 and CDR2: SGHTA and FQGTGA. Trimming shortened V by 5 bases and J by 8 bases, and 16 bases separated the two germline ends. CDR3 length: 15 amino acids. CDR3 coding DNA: TGTGCCAGCAGCCTCAATGGCGCGGCAGATTCACCCCTCCACTTT. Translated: CASSLNGAADSPLHF.

The CDR3 is CASSLTASGNTIYF. The CDR3 region has the DNA TGTGCCAGCAGTCTGACTGCCTCTGGAAACACCATATATTTT. The chain couples TRBV3-1 (or the pseudogene TRBV3-2) to TRBJ1-3; D unresolved. V lost 6 bases, J lost 0 bases, and 9 bases lay in between. Germline CDR1 LGHDT, CDR2 YNNKEL (reference sequence). The CDR3 is 14 residues long.

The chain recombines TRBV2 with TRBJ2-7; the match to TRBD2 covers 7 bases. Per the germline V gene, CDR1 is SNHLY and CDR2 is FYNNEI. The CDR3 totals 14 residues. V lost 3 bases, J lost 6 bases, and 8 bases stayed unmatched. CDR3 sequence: CASSDWGGFLEQYV. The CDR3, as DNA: TGTGCCAGCAGTGATTGGGGGGGGTTTCTCGAGCAGTACGTC.

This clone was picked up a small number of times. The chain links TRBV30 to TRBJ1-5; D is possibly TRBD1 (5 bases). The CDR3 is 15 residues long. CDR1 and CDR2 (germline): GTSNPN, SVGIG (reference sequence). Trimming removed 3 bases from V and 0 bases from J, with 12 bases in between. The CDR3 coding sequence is TGTGCCTGGAGCTCAGGGCAGGTTAGCAATCAGCCCCAGCATTTT. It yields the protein CAWSSGQVSNQPQHF.

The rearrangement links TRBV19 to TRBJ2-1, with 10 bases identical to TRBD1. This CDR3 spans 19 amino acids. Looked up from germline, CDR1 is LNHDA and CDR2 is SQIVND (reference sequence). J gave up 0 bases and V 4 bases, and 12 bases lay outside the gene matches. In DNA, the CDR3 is TGTGCCAGTAGTAACCGGGACAGGGGTTCCTTGAGCTCCTACAATGAGCAGTTCTTC. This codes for CASSNRDRGSLSSYNEQFF.